This TCR beta chain was found in a study of T cell responses to AZD1222 COVID-19 vaccine. General study points: Baseline seropositivity characterized only six AZD1222 recipients.

This CDR3 contains 11 residues. Germline V lookup: CDR1 MDHEN, CDR2 SYDVKM. Trimming left V 3 bases short and J 6 bases short, with 6 bases between. In regard to this clone: Its antigen is as yet unknown.

The assay was immunoSEQ multiplex PCR, and TCRdb's table has in-frame clones only and misses some. The sample has fewer than 110,000 clones, approximately 90% seen once; the top ten hold about 1.5%. V is TRBV28 and J is TRBJ2-7; no clear D. The sample in question was peripheral blood, obtained on day 0 of AZD1222 vaccination. The receptor was isolated from an adult in good health. CDR3 loop: CASSFTSEQYF. CDR3 bases: TGTGCCAGCAGTTTTACGTCCGAGCAGTACTTC.